These 29 T cell receptor beta chains share one sample of origin, sequenced in a study of Ad26.COV2.S vaccination and SARS-CoV-2 variants. The treatment was: around 19 received Ad26.COV2.S at low or high dose, single or two shots; five or six received placebo; per-sample allocation not given. The investigators took samples on day 63 after the first vaccine or placebo injection. Sequencing was performed with immunoSEQ multiplex PCR; in TCRdb, only in-frame clones are kept and a portion is missing. The sample lists roughly 400,000 clones, about 90% occurring once. The sequencing used peripheral blood, collected in a trial of Ad26.COV2.S vaccine versus placebo. These receptors all stem from a person aged 18-60 years who received the Ad26.COV2.S COVID-19 vaccine or a placebo.

The chain couples TRBV5-4 to TRBJ1-2; 8 nucleotides align to TRBD1. The V gene end was trimmed by 6 bases and the J gene end by 3 bases; junction bases not matched to a gene: 13. The germline CDR1 and CDR2 sequences are SGHNT and YYREEE (reference sequence). The CDR3 length is 16 residues. CDR3 sequence reads: CASTTMDRAGYYGYTF. The CDR3 coding sequence is TGTGCCAGCACCACGATGGACAGGGCAGGGTACTATGGCTACACCTTC.

V gene TRBV5-6 combines with J gene TRBJ1-1; D remains unclear. V lost 1 base, J lost 1 base, and 8 bases lay in between. Looked up from germline, CDR1 is SGHDT and CDR2 is YYEEEE. CDR3 length: 14 residues. The CDR3 region has the DNA TGTGCCAGCAGCTTGATGGGTCGGAACACTGAAGCTTTCTTT. This gives the protein CASSLMGRNTEAFF.

The chain has TRBV6-5 and TRBJ2-7; perhaps TRBD1 as D (5 bases). CDR1 MNHEY and CDR2 SVGAGI come from the germline V gene. CDR3 length: 14 amino acids. Trimming pared 4 bases from V and 2 bases from J, leaving 12 bases between. The CDR3 reads CASSSVAGTYEQYF. In DNA form, the CDR3 reads TGTGCCAGCAGTTCGGTGGCAGGGACCTACGAGCAGTACTTC.

This clone occurred once. The V gene is TRBV18, the J gene TRBJ2-5, with D tentatively TRBD1 (5 bases). Trimming removed 3 bases at V and 2 bases at J, with 13 bases between. The V gene's germline CDR1 is KGHSH and CDR2 LQKENI. The CDR3 has 15 residues. CDR3 in amino acids: CASSPSLDSQETQYF. For the CDR3, the DNA is TGTGCCAGCTCACCCTCCTTAGACAGTCAAGAGACCCAGTACTTC.

The rearrangement uses TRBV5-1 and TRBJ2-7; TRBD1 matches at 9 bases. CDR1 and CDR2 from the germline V gene are SGHRS and YFSETQ. The CDR3 is made up of 15 amino acids. The V and J ends lost 4 bases and 2 bases, in that order; junction bases with no gene match: 7. Here the CDR3 reads CASSPVGQGPYEQYF. DNA for the CDR3: TGCGCCAGCAGCCCGGTCGGACAGGGGCCCTACGAGCAGTACTTC.

The chain is built from TRBV28 and TRBJ1-6; D uncertain. Trimming removed 6 bases at V and 7 bases at J, with 19 bases between. Looked up from germline, CDR1 is MDHEN and CDR2 is SYDVKM. The CDR3 covers 16 residues. The CDR3 sequence: CASSPTRFSGNSPLHF. The CDR3 nucleotides are TGTGCCAGCAGCCCTACCAGGTTCTCTGGGAATTCACCCCTCCACTTT.

This chain uses TRBV7-6 with TRBJ1-1; the D is unclear. V was clipped by 5 bases and J by 5 bases, with 12 bases between them. The CDR3 extends over 13 amino acids. Germline V gene sequence: CDR1 SGHVS, CDR2 FNYEAQ. The CDR3 here is CASSDSLLTEAFF. CDR3 nucleotides: TGTGCCAGCAGCGACTCATTGTTAACTGAAGCTTTCTTT.

This clone was recorded only once. The chain is built from TRBV4-3 and TRBJ2-7; 10 nucleotides line up with TRBD2. CDR1 and CDR2 (germline): LGHNA, YSLEER. The CDR3 is 15 residues long. The trim removed 4 bases at V and 3 bases at J, leaving 6 bases unmatched. CDR3 DNA: TGCGCCAGCAGCCCCCAAGCTAGCGGGGGCTACGAGCAGTACTTC. This encodes CASSPQASGGYEQYF.

The chain employs TRBV6-6 and TRBJ1-1, with D possibly TRBD1 on 5 matching bases. The V end was cut by 4 bases, the J end by 2 bases, with 11 bases between. Germline V gene data show CDR1 as MNHNY and CDR2 as SVGAGI (reference sequence). This CDR3 is built from 14 residues. Written as DNA, the CDR3 is TGTGCCAGCAGTTCACTCCAGGGAAACACTGAAGCTTTCTTT. It encodes CASSSLQGNTEAFF.

The chain is built from TRBV5-8 and TRBJ1-3; D unresolved. The CDR3 sequence is 14 residues long. V lost 2 bases and J lost 0, with 6 bases in between. The germline V gene has CDR1 SGHTS and CDR2 YDEGEE. The DNA for the CDR3 is TGTGCCAGCAGCTTAATCAGCTCTGGAAACACCATATATTTT. Encoded protein: CASSLISSGNTIYF.

This chain uses TRBV6-5 with TRBJ2-1; 8 bases line up with TRBD1. V shed 6 bases and J 4 bases; nucleotides not matched to a gene: 8. In germline, CDR1 is MNHEY, CDR2 SVGAGI. This CDR3 region has 15 residues. The DNA of the CDR3 is TGTGCCAGCAGCCCGGGGACAGGCGCGTACAATGAGCAGTTCTTC. Protein sequence: CASSPGTGAYNEQFF.

There are a few counts of this clone. The chain links TRBV2 to TRBJ2-4, with 9 bases fitting TRBD2. The V gene's germline CDR1 is SNHLY and CDR2 FYNNEI. This CDR3 is 15 amino acids long. V trimming: 4 bases; J trimming: 1 base; junction bases outside the gene matches: 2. Here the CDR3 reads CASSAAGGAKNIQYF. The CDR3 nucleotides read TGTGCCAGCAGTGCAGCGGGGGGCGCCAAAAACATTCAGTACTTC.

This chain connects TRBV19 to TRBJ1-2; possible D gene TRBD1, 6 bases. There are 17 residues in the CDR3. Deletions cut 9 bases from V and 4 bases from J, with 27 bases between. In germline, CDR1 is LNHDA, CDR2 SQIVND (reference sequence). The CDR3 nucleotides are TGTGCCAGCTACCACTATCTCCAGGGGCGAGGTAGCTATGGCTACACCTTC. The encoded protein is CASYHYLQGRGSYGYTF.

This sequence joins TRBV5-1 and TRBJ1-1, with TRBD1 as a possible D gene (6 bases). The CDR3 consists of 15 residues. The germline V and J ends were trimmed by 5 bases and 11 bases, with 25 bases remaining between them. CDR1 is SGHRS and CDR2 is YFSETQ in the germline V gene. In DNA, the CDR3 is TGCGCCAGCAGTACGGAGGCTGGACAGCACCGGGGGGCTTTCTTT. Translating it yields CASSTEAGQHRGAFF.

The CDR3 bases are TGTGCCAGCAGCCCCCCGACAGGGGACTTCTATGGCTACACCTTC. It codes for CASSPPTGDFYGYTF. The chain uses TRBV5-6 and TRBJ1-2; 8 bases are shared with TRBD1. The CDR3 has 15 amino acids. The J segment lost 4 bases and the V segment lost 4 bases, leaving 9 bases of the junction unmatched. Germline lookup yields CDR1 SGHDT and CDR2 YYEEEE. The complete variable domain, with remaining parts taken from reference TRBV5-6 and TRBJ1-2, reads DAGVTQSPTHLIKTRGQQVTLRCSPKSGHDTVSWYQQALGQGPQFIFQYYEEEERQRGNFPDRFSGHQFPNYSSELNVNALLLGDSALYLCASSPPTGDFYGYTFGSGTRLTVV.

The V and J genes are TRBV19 and TRBJ1-4; possible D gene TRBD1, 5 bases. V was shortened by 3 bases and J by 5 bases, with 19 bases between the two germline ends. The CDR3 totals 17 residues. Per the germline V gene, CDR1 is LNHDA and CDR2 is SQIVND (reference sequence). DNA for the CDR3: TGTGCCAGTAGTATCCTAGGAGACAGCGAGAAAAATGAAAAACTGTTTTTT. It is translated as CASSILGDSEKNEKLFF.

The table lists this clone with a count of one. The chain employs TRBV5-1 and TRBJ1-4, with 11 nucleotides matching TRBD1. Germline loops: CDR1 SGHRS, CDR2 YFSETQ. The trim removed 4 bases at V and 1 base at J, leaving 6 bases unmatched. This CDR3 has 17 residues. CDR3 DNA sequence: TGCGCCAGCAGCCCGGGGGACAGGGGGTTAACTAATGAAAAACTGTTTTTT. Protein: CASSPGDRGLTNEKLFF.

The count of this clone is one. This chain links TRBV9 with TRBJ1-6, with D possibly being TRBD1 (5 bases). V was shortened by 4 bases and J by 3 bases, with 17 bases between the two germline ends. CDR1 is SGDLS and CDR2 is YYNGEE in the germline V gene. The CDR3 is 17 amino acids. CDR3 loop: CASSRGDSRNYNSPLHF. The CDR3, as DNA: TGTGCCAGCAGCCGGGGGGACTCCAGAAACTATAATTCACCCCTCCACTTT.

The genes are TRBV6-5 and TRBJ1-1, with 12 bases identical to TRBD1. CDR3 length: 15 amino acids. V was pared by 0 bases and J by 4 bases, with 0 bases of the junction left unmatched. Germline CDR1 reads MNHEY; CDR2 reads SVGAGI. The CDR3 reads CASSYSGQGATEAFF. The CDR3 region has the DNA TGTGCCAGCAGTTACTCGGGACAGGGGGCCACTGAAGCTTTCTTT.

The sample holds one count of this clone. The V call is TRBV18, the J call TRBJ1-1, with unresolved D. Trimming cost V 2 bases and J 1 base, with 14 bases left between them. Looked up from germline, CDR1 is KGHSH and CDR2 is LQKENI. The CDR3 is 16 residues long. CDR3 in DNA: TGTGCCAGCTCACCAGATCATAGGGAAAAGAACACTGAAGCTTTCTTT. This sequence encodes CASSPDHREKNTEAFF.

V and J are TRBV18 and TRBJ2-1; 8 bases are a match to TRBD1. Trimming cost V 6 bases and J 0 bases; bases outside gene matches: 4. Germline V gene lookup returns CDR1 KGHSH and CDR2 LQKENI. The CDR3 extends over 15 amino acids. This CDR3 is CASSGQESSYNEQFF. The CDR3 DNA follows: TGTGCCAGCTCGGGACAGGAAAGCTCCTACAATGAGCAGTTCTTC.

The V gene is TRBV9, the J gene TRBJ2-1, with TRBD1 identical over 8 bases. V shed 0 bases and J 7 bases; nucleotides not matched to a gene: 9. The CDR3 covers 16 residues. Germline lookup yields CDR1 SGDLS and CDR2 YYNGEE. The chain's CDR3 is CASSVVIQGGLNEQFF. DNA of the CDR3: TGTGCCAGCAGCGTAGTTATACAGGGGGGTTTGAATGAGCAGTTCTTC.

The rearrangement uses TRBV28 and TRBJ1-3; D unclear. Looked up from germline, CDR1 is MDHEN and CDR2 is SYDVKM. The V gene lost 3 bases and the J gene lost 0 bases, with 6 bases spanning the gap. CDR3 size: 14 residues. The CDR3 DNA reads TGTGCCAGCAGTTTCGGAGGCTCTGGAAACACCATATATTTT. This codes for CASSFGGSGNTIYF.

This rearrangement joins TRBV4-1 to TRBJ1-4; D is ambiguous. This CDR3 spans 14 amino acids. Looked up from germline, CDR1 is MGHRA and CDR2 is YSYEKL. Trimming removed 1 base at V and 7 bases at J, with 10 bases between. This chain's CDR3 is CASSQVADPEKLFF. CDR3 coding DNA: TGCGCCAGCAGCCAAGTGGCAGACCCTGAAAAACTGTTTTTT.

The chain combines TRBV28 with TRBJ2-7; no definite D call. CDR3 size: 13 residues. Trimming stripped 7 bases from V and 5 bases from J, with 15 bases between. Looked up from germline, CDR1 is MDHEN and CDR2 is SYDVKM. The chain's CDR3 is CASTPQRRDEQYF. In DNA form, the CDR3 reads TGTGCCAGCACCCCCCAGCGAAGGGACGAGCAGTACTTC.

The J gene is TRBJ1-4, the V gene TRBV18; 9 nucleotides match TRBD1. Germline CDR1 KGHSH, CDR2 LQKENI. The CDR3 length is 18 residues. V lost 3 bases, J lost 5 bases, and 13 bases stayed unmatched. The CDR3 region is CASSPVVAFGQGNEKLFF. The DNA for the CDR3 is TGTGCCAGCTCACCTGTTGTTGCTTTCGGACAGGGGAATGAAAAACTGTTTTTT.

The V call is TRBV5-4, the J call TRBJ1-2, with D perhaps TRBD1 (5 bases). This CDR3 comprises 14 residues. CDR1 is SGHNT and CDR2 is YYREEE in the germline V gene (reference sequence). V lost 5 bases and J lost 0, with 11 bases in between. Here the CDR3 DNA reads TGTGCCAGCAGAACTGGGGGGTCTAACTATGGCTACACCTTC. Translated, it gives CASRTGGSNYGYTF. Full variable domain (remainder filled in from reference TRBV5-4 and TRBJ1-2): ETGVTQSPTHLIKTRGQQVTLRCSSQSGHNTVSWYQQALGQGPQFIFQYYREEENGRGNFPPRFSGLQFPNYSSELNVNALELDDSALYLCASRTGGSNYGYTFGSGTRLTVV.

The chain employs TRBV7-2 and TRBJ1-5; D is uncertain. This CDR3 has 15 amino acids. The V and J ends lost 3 bases and 2 bases respectively, with 11 bases between them. Germline CDR1 reads SGHTA; CDR2 reads FQGNSA. CDR3: CASSLARAGNQPQHF. The CDR3 DNA sequence: TGTGCCAGCAGCTTGGCCCGGGCGGGCAATCAGCCCCAGCATTTT.

The genes are TRBV29-1 and TRBJ2-1; TRBD2 agrees at 16 bases. V was clipped by 5 bases and J by 2 bases; unmatched bases: 12. The CDR3 loop spans 19 amino acids. Germline V gene sequence: CDR1 SQVTM, CDR2 ANQGSEA. DNA of the CDR3: TGCAGCGTTCCCCCCTCGGGGACTAGCGGGGGGGCCACCTACAATGAGCAGTTCTTC. This translates into CSVPPSGTSGGATYNEQFF.